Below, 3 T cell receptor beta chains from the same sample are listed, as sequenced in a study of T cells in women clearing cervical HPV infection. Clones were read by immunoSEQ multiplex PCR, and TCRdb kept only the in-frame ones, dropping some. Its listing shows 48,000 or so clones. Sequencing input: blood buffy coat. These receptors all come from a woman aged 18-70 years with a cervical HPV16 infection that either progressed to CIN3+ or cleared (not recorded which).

The DNA read from the CDR3 is TGCGCCAGCAGCTTGGGACAGACCCTTAGCACAGATACG. Residues: CASSLGQTLSTDT. The complete CDR3 sequence is CASSLGQTLSTDTQYF. This chain uses TRBV5-1 with TRBJ2-3; D is possibly TRBD1 (5 bases). The read gets to within 3 residues of the CDR3 end, and the germline J gene fills in the rest. The V end was cut by 0 bases, the J end by 0 bases, with 11 bases between. CDR3 length: 16 residues. Germline V lookup: CDR1 SGHRS, CDR2 YFSETQ. The whole variable domain, filled in from reference TRBV5-1 and TRBJ2-3, reads KAGVTQTPRYLIKTRGQQVTLSCSPISGHRSVSWYQQTPGQGLQFLFEYFSETQRNKGNFPGRFSGRQFSNSRSEMNVSTLELGDSALYLCASSLGQTLSTDTQYFGPGTRLTVL.

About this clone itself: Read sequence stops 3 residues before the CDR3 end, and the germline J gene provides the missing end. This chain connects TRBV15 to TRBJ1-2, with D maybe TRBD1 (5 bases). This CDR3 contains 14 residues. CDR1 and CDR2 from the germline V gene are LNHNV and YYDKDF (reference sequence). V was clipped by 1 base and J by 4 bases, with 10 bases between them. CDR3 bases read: TGTGCCACCAGCAGAGTCGGGGGTGGCTATGGC. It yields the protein CATSRVGGGYG. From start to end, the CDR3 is CATSRVGGGYGYTF.

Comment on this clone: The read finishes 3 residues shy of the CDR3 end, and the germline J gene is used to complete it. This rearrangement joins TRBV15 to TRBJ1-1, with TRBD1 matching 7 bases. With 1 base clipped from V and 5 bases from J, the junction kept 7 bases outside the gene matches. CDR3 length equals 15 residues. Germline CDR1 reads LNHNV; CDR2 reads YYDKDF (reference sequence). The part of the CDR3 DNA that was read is TGTGCCACCAGCAGAGTTCAGGGGGTCACAACTGAA. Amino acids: CATSRVQGVTTE. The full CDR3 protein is CATSRVQGVTTEAFF.